Below, 30 T cell receptor beta chains from the same sample are listed, as sequenced in a study of shared clonotypes between healthy human individuals (dated by TCRdb to about 2020). Library construction relied on the immunoSEQ multiplex PCR assay. This immuneACCESS table, as held by TCRdb, lists in-frame sequences with V and J called but not all clones. Of the missing ones, under half trace to an unresolved V gene in checked studies; the others have no known cause. For this sample there are roughly 700,000 clones; about 92% appear just once. About 33% of the sample is taken by the ten largest. Sequencing was done on a sample of memory CD8+ T cells from PBMCs. According to the study, the label for this sample's cell subset or site signals: CD45RO+ cells pooled with CCR7-negative TemRA cells. Receptors were obtained from a man between 18 and 35 years old in good health. Some clones in this sample may be carry-over from other donors' samples.

V usage is TRBV5-4 and J usage is TRBJ1-5, with unresolved D. The CDR3 length is 17 residues. V was shortened by 0 bases and J by 4 bases, with 17 bases between the two germline ends. Germline CDR1 SGHNT, CDR2 YYREEE (reference sequence). The CDR3 loop reads CASSLEHLDGRNQPQHF. CDR3 DNA: TGTGCCAGCAGCTTGGAACATCTGGACGGGAGAAATCAGCCCCAGCATTTT.

In this sample, this clone turned up a few times. This chain connects TRBV7-4 to TRBJ1-4; 8 nucleotides match TRBD1. J was trimmed by 14 bases and V by 5 bases; bases with no gene match: 19. Looked up from germline, CDR1 is SGHVT and CDR2 is SQSDAQ. The CDR3 runs 16 residues. The CDR3 DNA reads as TGTGCCAGCAGCACAAAAAGGCAGGGGGCGGGGTATAAGCTGTTTTTT. It codes for CASSTKRQGAGYKLFF.

Comments on this clone: The same CDR3 arises from other DNA sequences in this sample as well. The gene calls are TRBV28 and TRBJ2-2; the D is unclear. The CDR3 has 14 amino acids. The V gene lost 3 bases and the J gene lost 1 base, with 6 bases spanning the gap. Germline-derived CDR1 and CDR2 are MDHEN and SYDVKM. DNA for the CDR3: TGTGCCAGCAGTTTTCCAGGGAACACCGGGGAGCTGTTTTTT. Translation gives CASSFPGNTGELFF.

The gene calls are TRBV27 and TRBJ2-2; tentatively, D is TRBD1 or TRBD2 (6 bases each). This CDR3 spans 16 amino acids. The V end was cut by 4 bases, the J end by 6 bases, with 18 bases between. The germline gives CDR1 MNHEY, CDR2 SMNVEV (reference sequence). The CDR3 sequence: CASSYLFIGGPGELFF. Written as DNA, the CDR3 is TGTGCCAGCAGTTATCTGTTTATCGGGGGCCCCGGGGAGCTGTTTTTT.

The rearrangement joins TRBV30 to TRBJ1-2; D is unclear. This CDR3 is 13 amino acids long. V lost 2 bases to trimming and J lost 0 bases, with 7 bases between them. Germline V gene lookup returns CDR1 GTSNPN and CDR2 SVGIG (reference sequence). The CDR3, as DNA: TGTGCCTGGAGTAGGGAGGCTAACTATGGCTACACCTTC. Amino acids: CAWSREANYGYTF. Variable domain in full (rest from reference TRBV30 and TRBJ1-2): SQTIHQWPATLVQPVGSPLSLECTVEGTSNPNLYWYRQAAGRGLQLLFYSVGIGQISSEVPQNLSASRPQDRQFILSSKKLLLSDSGFYLCAWSREANYGYTFGSGTRLTVV.

In this sample, this clone turned up once. The chain combines TRBV30 with TRBJ2-7; D may correspond to TRBD1 or TRBD2 (5 bases each). This CDR3 region has 12 residues. V was trimmed by 0 bases and J by 5 bases, leaving 8 bases between them. Germline CDR1 and CDR2: GTSNPN and SVGIG (reference sequence). DNA of the CDR3: TGTGCCTGGAGTGTACTGGGGGACGAGCAGTACTTC. This codes for CAWSVLGDEQYF.

Here the CDR3 DNA reads TGCGCCAGCAGCGAGGACAGCGGTCCTAATCAGCCCCAGCATTTT. Its translation is CASSEDSGPNQPQHF. J is TRBJ1-5 and V is TRBV5-1; D possibly corresponds to TRBD1 (6 bases). Germline V gene data show CDR1 as SGHRS and CDR2 as YFSETQ. V was shortened by 4 bases and J by 4 bases, with 15 bases between the two germline ends. This CDR3 has 15 amino acids.

The chain carries TRBV15 and TRBJ1-3, with 8 bases lining up with TRBD1. The junction had 8 bases not matched to a gene; V was cut back by 9 bases and J by 1 base. Looked up from germline, CDR1 is LNHNV and CDR2 is YYDKDF (reference sequence). The length of the CDR3 is 15 residues. CDR3 sequence (DNA): TGTGCCACGACCCAGGGGGCTTCTTCTGGAAACACCATATATTTT. Translation gives CATTQGASSGNTIYF. The variable domain in full, with the rest retrieved from reference TRBV15 and TRBJ1-3, is DAMVIQNPRYQVTQFGKPVTLSCSQTLNHNVMYWYQQKSSQAPKLLFHYYDKDFNNEADTPDNFQSRRPNTSFCFLDIRSPGLGDTAMYLCATTQGASSGNTIYFGEGSWLTVV.

DNA for the CDR3: TGTGCCAGCGCCCCTTACCCCAACACTGAAGCTTTCTTT. This codes for CASAPYPNTEAFF. The chain combines TRBV6-5 with TRBJ1-1; unclear D gene. Germline loops: CDR1 MNHEY, CDR2 SVGAGI. V was clipped by 8 bases and J by 2 bases, with 12 bases between them. This CDR3 has 13 amino acids.

The chain combines TRBV5-1 with TRBJ2-3; the match to TRBD1 covers 9 bases. The CDR3 totals 15 residues. Germline CDR1 is SGHRS and CDR2 is YFSETQ. The ends lost 4 bases at V and 2 bases at J; junction bases unmatched: 5. CDR3 DNA: TGCGCCAGCAGCCCCGACAGGGGGGCCACAGATACGCAGTATTTT. Protein: CASSPDRGATDTQYF.

V usage is TRBV7-8 and J usage is TRBJ1-2; no firm D call. Per germline, CDR1 SGHVS and CDR2 FQNEAQ. This CDR3 contains 16 residues. V was cut by 0 bases and J by 4 bases, with 15 bases left in between. Here the CDR3 DNA reads TGTGCCAGCAGCTTAGCATTTTCGAATTGGGGCTATGGCTACACCTTC. Protein: CASSLAFSNWGYGYTF.

On this clone: Additional DNA sequences in this sample encode the identical CDR3. The rearrangement links TRBV27 to TRBJ1-1; 9 nucleotides line up with TRBD1. Germline lookup yields CDR1 MNHEY and CDR2 SMNVEV (reference sequence). The CDR3 spans 15 residues. V was clipped by 2 bases and J by 4 bases; unmatched bases: 5. The CDR3 is CASSLSGQGSTEAFF. The CDR3 bases are TGTGCCAGCAGTTTAAGCGGACAGGGGTCCACTGAAGCTTTCTTT.

The chain uses TRBV2 and TRBJ2-1; TRBD2 matches at 13 bases. The V gene's germline CDR1 is SNHLY and CDR2 FYNNEI. V was clipped by 2 bases and J by 0 bases; unmatched bases: 7. CDR3 length: 19 amino acids. The CDR3 sequence is CASSEMGLAGHGSYNEQFF. CDR3 nucleotide sequence: TGTGCCAGCAGTGAAATGGGACTAGCGGGGCATGGCTCCTACAATGAGCAGTTCTTC.

The genes are TRBV7-9 and TRBJ2-1, with D perhaps matching TRBD2 (5 bases). This CDR3 has 12 residues. The germline V gene has CDR1 SEHNR and CDR2 FQNEAQ (reference sequence). Trimming cost V 5 bases and J 7 bases, with 9 bases left between them. CDR3 nucleotide sequence: TGTGCCAGCAGCGGAGGAGCTAATGAGCAGTTCTTC. Protein: CASSGGANEQFF. Filled out from reference TRBV7-9 and TRBJ2-1, the complete variable domain reads DTGVSQNPRHKITKRGQNVTFRCDPISEHNRLYWYRQTLGQGPEFLTYFQNEAQLEKSRLLSDRFSAERPKGSFSTLEIQRTEQGDSAMYLCASSGGANEQFFGPGTRLTVL.

CDR3 residues: CASSFLGLAGVRETQYF. The CDR3 nucleotides are TGTGCCAGCAGTTTCCTGGGACTAGCGGGAGTTCGAGAGACCCAGTACTTC. The chain recombines TRBV27 with TRBJ2-5; 14 bases map to TRBD2. The CDR3 is made up of 17 amino acids. CDR1 is MNHEY and CDR2 is SMNVEV in the germline V gene (reference sequence). V lost 3 bases and J lost 4; bases outside the gene matches: 7.

The chain is built from TRBV7-9 and TRBJ2-1; 14 nucleotides match TRBD2. The CDR3 has 17 amino acids. Germline loops: CDR1 SEHNR, CDR2 FQNEAQ (reference sequence). The trim removed 5 bases at V and 7 bases at J, leaving 10 bases unmatched. CDR3 region: CASSPPGLAGGRNEQFF. In nucleotides, the CDR3 is TGTGCCAGCAGCCCCCCTGGACTAGCGGGAGGCAGGAATGAGCAGTTCTTC.

The chain is built from TRBV19 and TRBJ2-7; 7 nucleotides align to TRBD1. The trim removed 6 bases at V and 0 bases at J, leaving 8 bases unmatched. There are 15 residues in the CDR3. Germline assignment: CDR1 LNHDA and CDR2 SQIVND (reference sequence). DNA of the CDR3: TGTGCCAGTAGGCCACCGGGACAGAGCTCCTACGAGCAGTACTTC. It translates to CASRPPGQSSYEQYF.

The chain couples TRBV25-1 to TRBJ1-1; no firm D call. The V gene's germline CDR1 is MGHDK and CDR2 SYGVNS. V was trimmed by 4 bases and J by 1 base, leaving 7 bases between them. The CDR3 is 13 amino acids. In DNA form, the CDR3 reads TGTGCCAGCAGTGGCCAGAAGAACACTGAAGCTTTCTTT. Translation: CASSGQKNTEAFF.

CDR3 bases: TGTGCCAGCAGCCCCTGGACTAGCGGGAGAATTGAGCAGTTCTTC. This encodes CASSPWTSGRIEQFF. This sequence joins TRBV28 and TRBJ2-1, with 13 bases that match TRBD2. This CDR3 is 15 amino acids long. Per the germline V gene, CDR1 is MDHEN and CDR2 is SYDVKM. Trimming took 6 bases from V and 9 from J; bases not matched to a gene: 8.

The chain joins TRBV27 to TRBJ2-3, with 11 bases that match TRBD2. V shed 4 bases, J shed 1 base, and the junction held 1 base outside the gene matches. The length of the CDR3 is 15 residues. Germline loops: CDR1 MNHEY, CDR2 SMNVEV (reference sequence). CDR3 bases: TGTGCCAGCAGTTCACTAGCGGGAGGCACAGATACGCAGTATTTT. Amino acid sequence: CASSSLAGGTDTQYF.

The V call is TRBV6-4, the J call TRBJ2-2, with TRBD2 identical over 13 bases. The CDR3 covers 16 residues. Germline CDR1 MRHNA, CDR2 SNTAGT. V shed 5 bases and J 4 bases; nucleotides not matched to a gene: 4. The CDR3 is CASSTTSGRGTGELFF. The CDR3 DNA reads as TGTGCCAGCAGTACAACTAGCGGGAGGGGCACCGGGGAGCTGTTTTTT.

CDR3 DNA: TGTGCCAGCAGTTTAAGGGGGGCGGGGTACACTGAAGCTTTCTTT. This gives the protein CASSLRGAGYTEAFF. The chain employs TRBV27 and TRBJ1-1, with a weak D call TRBD1 (6 bases). The CDR3 extends over 15 amino acids. The V end was cut by 2 bases, the J end by 3 bases, with 13 bases between. Germline CDR1 reads MNHEY; CDR2 reads SMNVEV (reference sequence).

The CDR3 coding sequence is TGCGCCAGCAGCTCTATCACAGGCTACACCTTC. Amino acid sequence: CASSSITGYTF. This chain uses TRBV5-1 with TRBJ1-2; D gene unclear. From germline, CDR1 is SGHRS and CDR2 YFSETQ. The CDR3 sequence is 11 residues long. Trimming took 3 bases from V and 8 from J, leaving 8 bases between them.

This chain links TRBV28 with TRBJ1-5; 10 bases line up with TRBD1. Per the germline V gene, CDR1 is MDHEN and CDR2 is SYDVKM. This CDR3 comprises 15 residues. The V segment lost 5 bases and the J segment 1 base; nucleotides outside the gene matches: 2. CDR3 amino acids: CASSGQGGSNQPQHF. The CDR3 nucleotides are TGTGCCAGCAGTGGACAGGGGGGGAGCAATCAGCCCCAGCATTTT.

The rearrangement links TRBV7-9 to TRBJ2-2; a weak D match, TRBD2 (5 bases). Trimming stripped 7 bases from V and 4 bases from J, with 7 bases between. Germline lookup yields CDR1 SEHNR and CDR2 FQNEAQ (reference sequence). The CDR3 has 12 residues. In DNA form, the CDR3 reads TGTGCCAGCACTAGCCTCACCGGGGAGCTGTTTTTT. Residues: CASTSLTGELFF.

The V and J genes are TRBV4-3 and TRBJ1-2; D possibly corresponds to TRBD1 (5 bases). The V and J ends lost 1 base and 4 bases respectively, with 16 bases between them. The CDR3 is made up of 16 amino acids. The germline V gene encodes CDR1 LGHNA and CDR2 YSLEER. CDR3 sequence: CASSQGVRTGVYGYTF. The CDR3 DNA reads TGCGCCAGCAGCCAAGGCGTCCGGACGGGGGTCTATGGCTACACCTTC.

V usage is TRBV19 and J usage is TRBJ2-5; D tentatively reads TRBD1 or TRBD2 (5 bases each). Deletions cut 3 bases from V and 4 bases from J, with 9 bases between. This CDR3 has 13 residues. Germline lookup yields CDR1 LNHDA and CDR2 SQIVND (reference sequence). The CDR3 here is CASSIWGPETQYF. In DNA, the CDR3 is TGTGCCAGTAGTATCTGGGGACCAGAGACCCAGTACTTC.

The CDR3 sequence: CASSQDYGTGELFF. The CDR3 bases are TGTGCCAGCAGCCAAGATTACGGGACCGGGGAGCTGTTTTTT. V and J are TRBV4-2 and TRBJ2-2; unclear D gene. Trimming took off 0 bases at V and 5 bases at J, with 7 bases between the two ends. Germline CDR1 reads LGHNA; CDR2 reads YNFKEQ. The length of the CDR3 is 14 residues.

V is TRBV6-4 and J is TRBJ2-3, with D possibly called TRBD1 or TRBD2 (5 bases each). The CDR3 is made up of 15 amino acids. Trimming cost V 2 bases and J 1 base, with 10 bases left between them. CDR1 is MRHNA, CDR2 SNTAGT, per germline. The CDR3 nucleotides read TGTGCCAGCAGTGACAGCCAGGGAGGCACAGATACGCAGTATTTT. Its protein is CASSDSQGGTDTQYF.

This sequence joins TRBV10-3 and TRBJ2-1; D uncertain. The germline V gene has CDR1 ENHRY and CDR2 SYGVKD. V lost 0 bases and J lost 0, with 6 bases in between. The CDR3 is 15 residues long. The CDR3 loop is CAISESPGSYNEQFF. The CDR3 coding sequence is TGTGCCATCAGTGAGTCTCCGGGCTCCTACAATGAGCAGTTCTTC.